What follows are 30 T cell receptor beta chains derived from one specimen sequenced in a study of regulatory T cells in long-lasting Graves disease (dated by TCRdb to about 2021). The time point label here, explained by the study, means: newly diagnosed GD, antithyroid drugs for less than 3 months. RNA was extracted from PBMCs in TRIzol for both TCR sequencing and RNA sequencing. The library was made by multiplex PCR. Reads for this sample came from an Illumina HiSeq 4000. iRepertoire HTBI primers and Arm-PCR amplification of CDR3 regions were used to construct TCR beta libraries. TCRdb handled the public reads itself, with Q25 trimming in fastp and clone calling in MiXCR, and kept productive beta chains. Rows are combined by CDR3 protein, so each entry shows the most common genes and DNA. The sample has 500,000 or so distinct CDR3 sequences on record, about 15% of them singletons. The top ten clonotypes cover 25% of the sample.

A further study also used this sample, focusing on T cells in Graves' hyperthyroidism and ophthalmopathy.

Sequences were derived from peripheral blood mononuclear cells (PBMCs), sampled at new diagnosis, from a patient treated with antithyroid drugs. The origin of the receptors is a woman aged 35-65 years with Graves disease. Donor details come from another sample of the same person, matched by shared clones.

This clonotype was seen ten or more times. The CDR3 nucleotides read TGTGCCAGCAGCTCAGAAAGACAGGGGACCGGGGAGCTGTTTTTT. Translating gives CASSSERQGTGELFF. The V and J genes are TRBV7-8 and TRBJ2-2, with 8 bases lining up with TRBD1. Looked up from germline, CDR1 is SGHVS and CDR2 is FQNEAQ. The CDR3 extends over 15 amino acids. The trim removed 4 bases at V and 5 bases at J, leaving 6 bases unmatched. Drawing the rest from reference TRBV7-8 and TRBJ2-2, the complete variable domain is GAGVSQSPRYKVAKRGQDVALRCDPISGHVSLFWYQQALGQGPEFLTYFQNEAQLDKSGLPSDRFFAERPEGSVSTLKIQRTQQEDSAVYLCASSSERQGTGELFFGEGSRLTVL.

A note on this clonotype: A read error may explain this, as a much larger clone is one base away. The chain combines TRBV6-9 with TRBJ1-1, with D unresolved. The CDR3 runs 12 residues. The germline CDR1 and CDR2 sequences are MNHGY and SVAAGI. The CDR3 DNA reads TGTGCCAGCAGTTACCCAAACACTGAAGCTTCCTTT. Its translation: CASSYPNTEASF.

As regards this clonotype: A much larger clone lies one base from this, so it may be a read error. The rearrangement uses TRBV6-1 and TRBJ1-2; the match to TRBD1 covers 8 bases. This CDR3 has 13 amino acids. Germline CDR1 MNHNS, CDR2 SASEGT. The CDR3 sequence: CASSRQGTYGCTF. The CDR3 bases are TGTGCCAGCAGCAGACAGGGGACATATGGCTGCACCTTC.

The genes are TRBV7-2 and TRBJ2-1, with 9 bases lining up with TRBD2. J lost 12 bases, V lost 1 base, and 16 bases had no gene match. CDR3 size: 17 residues. Germline V gene sequence: CDR1 SGHTA, CDR2 FQGNSA. The CDR3 reads CASSLDPIAGANSRQFF. CDR3 DNA sequence: TGTGCCAGCAGCTTAGACCCTATAGCGGGGGCTAACTCTAGGCAGTTCTTC.

The chain employs TRBV11-2 and TRBJ2-1; 12 bases align to TRBD2. The germline V gene has CDR1 SGHAT and CDR2 FQNNGV. The CDR3 is 17 residues long. V was pared by 2 bases and J by 10 bases, with 12 bases of the junction left unmatched. The DNA for the CDR3 is TGTGCCAGCAGCTTAATGTTGGCGACTAGCGGGGGTAGGGAGCAGTTCTTC. Its protein is CASSLMLATSGGREQFF. The full variable domain, its missing parts supplied by reference TRBV11-2 and TRBJ2-1, is EAGVAQSPRYKIIEKRQSVAFWCNPISGHATLYWYQQILGQGPKLLIQFQNNGVVDDSQLPKDRFSAERLKGVDSTLKIQPAKLEDSAVYLCASSLMLATSGGREQFFGPGTRLTVL.

This clonotype was found many times. The chain links TRBV7-3 to TRBJ1-4; the D is unclear. Germline CDR1 and CDR2: SGHTA and FQGTGA. V was clipped by 5 bases and J by 7 bases, with 14 bases between them. This CDR3 is built from 14 residues. CDR3 sequence reads: CASSLLGIGEKLFF. The CDR3 bases are TGTGCCAGCAGCCTCTTGGGCATAGGTGAAAAACTGTTTTTT.

The table lists this clonotype with many counts. One junction end disagrees with the germline gene, perhaps due to a read error. The rearrangement uses TRBV5-1 and TRBJ2-3; D possibly corresponds to TRBD1 (6 bases). The CDR3 covers 13 residues. Germline V gene lookup returns CDR1 SGHRS and CDR2 YFSETQ. CDR3 sequence: CASSSGVTDTQYF. The CDR3 DNA is TGTGCCAGCAGTTCAGGGGTCACAGATACGCAGTATTTT.

This clonotype turned up a few times. A clone one base away is much larger, so this may be a read error. This chain joins TRBV12-3 or TRBV12-4 and TRBJ1-4; a weak D match, TRBD1 (6 bases). This CDR3 has 14 residues. Deletions cut 3 bases from V and 12 bases from J, with 17 bases between. CDR3 sequence: CASSFRGGGEELFF. CDR3 nucleotide sequence: TGTGCCAGCAGTTTTCGAGGAGGGGGGGAAGAACTGTTTTTT.

The chain has TRBV16 and TRBJ1-5; D is unclear. Germline V CDR1 and CDR2: KGHSY, FQNENV. Between the trimmed V and J ends, which lost 0 bases and 8 bases, there was a span of 8 bases. CDR3 size: 13 residues. CDR3 loop: CASSQSGREPQHF. DNA of the CDR3: TGTGCCAGCAGCCAATCGGGCAGAGAGCCCCAGCATTTT. The variable domain in full, with the rest retrieved from reference TRBV16 and TRBJ1-5, is GEEVAQTPKHLVRGEGQKAKLYCAPIKGHSYVFWYQQVLKNEFKFLISFQNENVFDETGMPKERFSAKCLPNSPCSLEIQATKLEDSAVYFCASSQSGREPQHFGDGTRLSIL.

This clonotype has just a few counts. V and J are TRBV20-1 and TRBJ1-1; no clear D gene. V shed 3 bases and J shed 2 bases, with 7 bases lying between them. CDR1 and CDR2 from the germline V gene are DFQATT and SNEGSKA (reference sequence). This CDR3 is 12 amino acids long. DNA for the CDR3: TGCAGTGCTAGTGTGCAAAACACTGAAGCTTTCTTT. This translates into CSASVQNTEAFF.

The J gene is TRBJ2-3, the V gene TRBV5-1, with 7 bases identical to TRBD1. V dropped 7 bases and J dropped 3; count of bases not matched to a gene: 11. The germline gives CDR1 SGHRS, CDR2 YFSETQ. CDR3 size: 15 residues. This chain's CDR3 is CASRRRTGETDTQYF. The CDR3 DNA sequence: TGCGCCAGCCGTCGCCGAACAGGGGAAACAGATACGCAGTATTTT.

The gene calls are TRBV27 and TRBJ2-3, with TRBD1 as a possible D gene (6 bases). Germline V CDR1 and CDR2: MNHEY, SMNVEV (reference sequence). The ends were cut back, 5 bases at V and 3 bases at J, with 12 bases in the middle. This CDR3 spans 14 amino acids. The CDR3 is CASSAGVRTDTQYF. Here the CDR3 DNA reads TGTGCCAGCAGTGCAGGGGTTAGGACAGATACGCAGTATTTT.

This clonotype was seen more than once but under ten times. The rearrangement joins TRBV4-1 to TRBJ2-7, with TRBD2 identical over 9 bases. CDR1 is MGHRA, CDR2 YSYEKL, per germline. This CDR3 spans 16 amino acids. V gave up 2 bases and J gave up 6 bases; unmatched junction bases: 11. This chain's CDR3 is CASSQTSGGQAGEQYF. In nucleotides, the CDR3 is TGCGCCAGCAGCCAAACCAGCGGGGGGCAGGCCGGCGAGCAGTACTTC.

On this clonotype: This may be a read error: a much more frequent sequence differs by one nucleotide. The genes are TRBV6-1 and TRBJ2-1; D gene uncertain. This CDR3 is 15 amino acids long. Germline V gene lookup returns CDR1 MNHNS and CDR2 SASEGT. CDR3 sequence reads: CASSELGIRYNEQLF. The CDR3 bases are TGTGCCAGCAGTGAACTAGGGATCAGATACAATGAGCAGCTCTTC.

V usage is TRBV29-1 and J usage is TRBJ1-1; no clear D. Trimming cost V 7 bases and J 3 bases, with 6 bases left between them. The CDR3 spans 10 residues. Germline values: CDR1 SQVTM, CDR2 ANQGSEA. CDR3: CSAYYTEAFF. The CDR3 coding sequence is TGCAGCGCCTATTACACTGAAGCTTTCTTT. Complete variable domain (other parts from reference TRBV29-1 and TRBJ1-1): SAVISQKPSRDICQRGTSLTIQCQVDSQVTMMFWYRQQPGQSLTLIATANQGSEATYESGFVIDKFPISRPNLTFSTLTVSNMSPEDSSIYLCSAYYTEAFFGQGTRLTVV.

There are many counts of this clonotype. The V call is TRBV12-3 or TRBV12-4, the J call TRBJ2-7; 7 bases fit TRBD1. The CDR3 has 12 amino acids. V lost 6 bases to trimming and J lost 4 bases; unmatched junction nucleotides: 3. CDR3 nucleotides: TGTGCCAGCAGCACGGACAGGTACGAGCAGTACTTC. It translates to CASSTDRYEQYF.

Ten or more counts support this clonotype. V usage is TRBV14 and J usage is TRBJ1-2, with D tentatively TRBD1 (5 bases). The CDR3 covers 17 residues. V lost 0 bases and J 0 bases, leaving 14 bases between the germline ends. Germline V lookup: CDR1 SGHDN, CDR2 FVKESK. Here the CDR3 reads CASSQDNKQGANYGYTF. The CDR3 DNA sequence: TGTGCCAGCAGCCAAGATAATAAGCAGGGAGCTAACTATGGCTACACCTTC.

This clonotype was recorded at least ten times. The rearrangement uses TRBV5-1 and TRBJ2-1; D gene unclear. The CDR3 contains 13 residues. Germline V gene data show CDR1 as SGHRS and CDR2 as YFSETQ. Trimming shortened V by 4 bases and J by 6 bases, and 11 bases separated the two germline ends. The CDR3 protein is CASSLNLVNEQFF. CDR3 sequence (DNA): TGCGCCAGCAGCCTAAATCTGGTCAATGAGCAGTTCTTC. Full variable domain (rest looked up from reference TRBV5-1 and TRBJ2-1): KAGVTQTPRYLIKTRGQQVTLSCSPISGHRSVSWYQQTPGQGLQFLFEYFSETQRNKGNFPGRFSGRQFSNSRSEMNVSTLELGDSALYLCASSLNLVNEQFFGPGTRLTVL.

Turning to this clonotype: Just one base apart from a much larger clone, this may be a read error. V gene TRBV28 combines with J gene TRBJ1-2; unclear D gene. V lost 8 bases and J lost 7, with 17 bases in between. Per the germline V gene, CDR1 is MDHEN and CDR2 is SYDVKM. CDR3 length: 13 amino acids. The CDR3, as DNA: TGTGCCAGCGTTCCGGGAGCGGGTCTTGGCTACACCTTC. As protein: CASVPGAGLGYTF.

This clonotype appeared many times. CDR3: CASRDGPVAQPQHF. The CDR3 DNA is TGTGCCAGCAGGGACGGACCCGTGGCCCAGCCCCAGCATTTT. The chain joins TRBV12-3 or TRBV12-4 to TRBJ1-5, with D unresolved. Trimming removed 6 bases from V and 7 bases from J, with 16 bases in between. This CDR3 is 14 amino acids long.

This clonotype was observed many times. The chain carries TRBV20-1 and TRBJ1-5, with TRBD1 identical over 9 bases. The trim removed 6 bases at V and 10 bases at J, leaving 10 bases unmatched. Germline CDR1 DFQATT, CDR2 SNEGSKA (reference sequence). This CDR3 comprises 13 residues. The CDR3 DNA is TGCAGTGCCGGGGGGACAGGGTTGGGACCCCAGCATTTT. Protein sequence: CSAGGTGLGPQHF.

This clonotype came up once. This chain links TRBV28 with TRBJ2-5; D is undetermined. The CDR3 is 14 amino acids. V dropped 2 bases and J dropped 4 bases, with 11 bases sitting between them. CDR1 MDHEN and CDR2 SYDVKM come from the germline V gene. The CDR3 here is CASSLITMVETQYF. The CDR3 nucleotides are TGTGCCAGCAGTTTAATAACGATGGTAGAGACCCAGTACTTC.

The V gene is TRBV5-1, the J gene TRBJ2-1, with 10 bases aligning to TRBD2. With 0 bases clipped from V and 6 bases from J, the junction kept 6 bases outside the gene matches. CDR1 is SGHRS and CDR2 is YFSETQ in the germline V gene. This CDR3 is built from 16 residues. The CDR3, as DNA: TGCGCCAGCAGCTTGGGACTGCTAGCGGGGGCCAATGAGCAGTTCTTC. The encoded protein is CASSLGLLAGANEQFF.

This clonotype was counted ten times or more. The CDR3 bases are TGTGCCAGCAGTGAAACAGGCCCGAACACTGAAGCTTTCTTT. Translating gives CASSETGPNTEAFF. The chain has TRBV2 and TRBJ1-1; tentative D call: TRBD1 (5 bases). The germline CDR1 and CDR2 sequences are SNHLY and FYNNEI. Trimming shortened V by 2 bases and J by 1 base, and 8 bases separated the two germline ends. This CDR3 region has 14 residues.

This clonotype was seen at least ten times. The genes are TRBV4-1 and TRBJ1-2, with a tentative D call TRBD1 (6 bases). V was pared by 1 base and J by 7 bases, with 16 bases between. CDR1 and CDR2 (germline): MGHRA, YSYEKL. CDR3 size: 15 residues. CDR3 loop: CASSQVSRGRAGYTF. DNA of the CDR3: TGCGCCAGCAGCCAAGTGTCCCGGGGGCGGGCTGGCTACACCTTC.

The table lists this clonotype with a few counts. The chain has TRBV13 and TRBJ2-2, with D hard to call. The V end lost 5 bases, the J end lost 2 bases, and 9 bases lay between the germline ends. In germline, CDR1 is PRHDT, CDR2 FYEKMQ (reference sequence). There are 14 residues in the CDR3. CDR3 coding DNA: TGTGCCAGCAGCCCCGGATTCAACACCGGGGAGCTGTTTTTT. Residues: CASSPGFNTGELFF.

The gene calls are TRBV18 and TRBJ2-3; D is undetermined. CDR1 and CDR2 from the germline V gene are KGHSH and LQKENI. V was trimmed by 0 bases and J by 0 bases, leaving 7 bases between them. The CDR3 is 15 residues long. The CDR3 coding sequence is TGTGCCAGCTCACCACCCACAATTAGCACAGATACGCAGTATTTT. Encoded protein: CASSPPTISTDTQYF.

The chain couples TRBV15 to TRBJ1-1; TRBD1 might be the D (5 bases). With 5 bases removed from V and 3 bases from J, the gap between germline ends came to 10 bases. This CDR3 contains 13 residues. Germline V gives CDR1 LNHNV, CDR2 YYDKDF (reference sequence). CDR3: CATSLEGDTEAFF. The CDR3 DNA sequence: TGTGCCACCAGCCTAGAAGGGGACACTGAAGCTTTCTTT. The full variable domain, in which reference TRBV15 and TRBJ1-1 provide the parts outside the CDR3, is DAMVIQNPRYQVTQFGKPVTLSCSQTLNHNVMYWYQQKSSQAPKLLFHYYDKDFNNEADTPDNFQSRRPNTSFCFLDIRSPGLGDTAMYLCATSLEGDTEAFFGQGTRLTVV.

The table lists this clonotype with many counts. The chain joins TRBV11-2 to TRBJ1-4, with D possibly matching TRBD1 (5 bases). Trimming stripped 5 bases from V and 8 bases from J, with 18 bases between. CDR3 length: 15 residues. Germline V lookup: CDR1 SGHAT, CDR2 FQNNGV. Here the CDR3 DNA reads TGTGCCAGCAGCCCCGAGCCAGGGAATATCGAAAAACTGTTTTTT. It yields the protein CASSPEPGNIEKLFF.

This clonotype was detected ten times or more. This sequence joins TRBV5-5 and TRBJ1-5, with TRBD1 identical over 8 bases. This CDR3 spans 15 amino acids. V dropped 0 bases and J dropped 8; count of bases not matched to a gene: 7. Germline V CDR1 and CDR2: SGHKS, YYEKEE (reference sequence). The CDR3 here is CASSLGQGQTEPQHF. In nucleotides, the CDR3 is TGTGCCAGCAGCTTGGGACAGGGGCAAACAGAGCCCCAGCATTTT.